What follows describes a single T cell receptor (beta chain). The source of the sample is a study of blood T cell repertoires in COVID-19. In the study overall: The United States, Italy and Spain supplied acute and convalescent COVID-19 samples. PBMCs, B-cell-depleted T cells, or T cells were the source of the cDNA or gDNA that made up the material.

Followed longitudinally, the Seattle patients had been enrolled during active infection. Assay used: immunoSEQ multiplex PCR; TCRdb lists only in-frame clones, some missing. The data hold 440,000 or so clones, with approximately 89% observed a single time. V gave up 0 bases and J gave up 0 bases, with 11 bases separating them. This CDR3 comprises 16 residues. The germline CDR1 and CDR2 sequences are SGDLS and YYNGEE. V usage is TRBV9 and J usage is TRBJ2-3; D perhaps matches TRBD1 (5 bases). The receptor was derived from a woman between 40 and 50 years old with COVID-19, enrolled during active disease. Sequenced material: peripheral blood. The CDR3 bases are TGTGCCAGCAGCGTAGTAGGCAGGGCCAGCACAGATACGCAGTATTTT. It encodes CASSVVGRASTDTQYF.